Each of the 2 T cell receptor beta chains below was sequenced from the same sample in a study of T cell changes during pregnancy in multiple sclerosis. This table comes from immunoSEQ multiplex PCR, and its TCRdb copy is limited to in-frame clones, with some not included. The sample shows some 40,000 clones, around nine tenths of them seen only once. This material consisted of CD4+ T cells from peripheral blood mononuclear cells, taken in the first trimester of pregnancy. These receptors came from a female donor with multiple sclerosis, enrolled in a pregnancy study.

This sequence joins TRBV7-2 and TRBJ2-7; a possible D gene is TRBD2 (5 bases). CDR1 is SGHTA and CDR2 is FQGNSA in the germline V gene. There are 14 residues in the CDR3. Between the trimmed V and J ends, which lost 5 bases and 6 bases, there was a span of 17 bases. The CDR3 sequence is CASSPLEGLGEQYF. Here the CDR3 DNA reads TGTGCCAGCAGCCCACTCGAGGGATTGGGCGAGCAGTACTTC.

The V gene is TRBV5-4, the J gene TRBJ2-5; D gene uncertain. This CDR3 has 13 amino acids. Trimming took 1 base from V and 2 from J, leaving 6 bases between them. Per the germline V gene, CDR1 is SGHNT and CDR2 is YYREEE (reference sequence). The CDR3: CASSLTWQETQYF. The DNA of the CDR3 is TGTGCCAGCAGCTTGACTTGGCAAGAGACCCAGTACTTC.